This TCR beta chain stems from a study of cytomegalovirus exposure and HLA in healthy donors. Study-wide findings and caveats: Reported performance of the classifier showed diagnosis of cytomegalovirus status with high specificity and sensitivity.

There are a few counts of this clone. Antigen specificity is unknown. Primers for the PCR totalled 60 Vbeta and 13 Jbeta. Sequencing was performed with immunoSEQ multiplex PCR; in TCRdb, only in-frame clones are kept and a portion is missing. Here the sample spans tens of thousands of clones, around 66% being singletons. The germline V and J ends were trimmed by 2 bases and 4 bases, with 15 bases remaining between them. This CDR3 has 15 amino acids. From germline, CDR1 is MNHEY and CDR2 SVGAGI. The receptor was isolated from a woman aged 40 to 50 in good health and CMV-seropositive. The specimen sequenced was PBMCs. J is TRBJ2-7 and V is TRBV6-5; tentative D call: TRBD2 (6 bases). In DNA, the CDR3 is TGTGCCAGCAGTTACGGCGGGAACTCTGTATACGAGCAGTACTTC. This encodes CASSYGGNSVYEQYF.